This is a list of T cell receptor beta chains from one sample in a study of shared clonotypes between healthy human individuals. Only in-frame clones appear in the TCRdb table, and some are missing; sequencing was by immunoSEQ multiplex PCR. The table shows about 660,000 clones, with around 72% occurring only once. The sequenced material came from memory CD4+ T cells sorted from blood. These receptors came from a woman aged 30 to 39 in good health. Each CDR3 is given with its conserved first and last residue. The order of the fields is V gene, D gene, J gene, CDR3 protein. D genes are given only for firm matches.

V gene: TRBV6-6
D gene: .
J gene: TRBJ2-3
CDR3 protein: CASSYVTPIGADTQYF

V gene: TRBV5-1
D gene: .
J gene: TRBJ1-1
CDR3 protein: CASSLGQEGNTEAFF

V gene: TRBV19
D gene: .
J gene: TRBJ2-7
CDR3 protein: CASSTRDRLTYEQYF

V gene: TRBV6-5
D gene: TRBD1
J gene: TRBJ2-1
CDR3 protein: CASSPDRDPYNEQFF

V gene: TRBV18
D gene: TRBD2
J gene: TRBJ2-2
CDR3 protein: CASSPPGLAGNTGELFF

V gene: TRBV19
D gene: .
J gene: TRBJ2-2
CDR3 protein: CASSTIKDRTNTGELFF

V gene: TRBV13
D gene: TRBD1
J gene: TRBJ2-1
CDR3 protein: CASSLGQGAQRLYNEQFF

V gene: TRBV7-8
D gene: .
J gene: TRBJ1-1
CDR3 protein: CASSLASRRTTEAFF

V gene: TRBV20-1
D gene: .
J gene: TRBJ1-2
CDR3 protein: CSASGGYGYTF

V gene: TRBV6-5
D gene: .
J gene: TRBJ1-2
CDR3 protein: CASSYSDSFYGYTF

V gene: TRBV11-3
D gene: .
J gene: TRBJ2-5
CDR3 protein: CASSTRDEQETQYF

V gene: TRBV10-1
D gene: .
J gene: TRBJ2-3
CDR3 protein: CASRSTGASTDTQYF

V gene: TRBV28
D gene: .
J gene: TRBJ2-3
CDR3 protein: CASRSGTLDTQYF

V gene: TRBV25-1
D gene: .
J gene: TRBJ1-2
CDR3 protein: CASSGSGPWDGYTF

V gene: TRBV7-9
D gene: .
J gene: TRBJ1-5
CDR3 protein: CASSLDGNQPQHF

V gene: TRBV5-8
D gene: .
J gene: TRBJ2-5
CDR3 protein: CASSLHGQETQYF

V gene: TRBV30
D gene: .
J gene: TRBJ2-7
CDR3 protein: CAWRGTGKSEQYF

V gene: TRBV18
D gene: TRBD1
J gene: TRBJ2-7
CDR3 protein: CASSPGQVSYEQYF

V gene: TRBV4-2
D gene: TRBD1
J gene: TRBJ2-2
CDR3 protein: CASSQLGDRETGELFF

V gene: TRBV5-1
D gene: .
J gene: TRBJ2-1
CDR3 protein: CASSSDTQAYNEQFF

V gene: TRBV6-6
D gene: .
J gene: TRBJ2-1
CDR3 protein: CASSSINNEQFF

V gene: TRBV7-8
D gene: .
J gene: TRBJ1-1
CDR3 protein: CASSPWGVGWYTEAFF

V gene: TRBV6-5
D gene: .
J gene: TRBJ1-4
CDR3 protein: CASNQQGPANEKLFF

V gene: TRBV30
D gene: TRBD2
J gene: TRBJ2-1
CDR3 protein: CAWSIQGTSGKNNEQFF

V gene: TRBV10-3
D gene: .
J gene: TRBJ2-3
CDR3 protein: CAISESDSLDTQYF

V gene: TRBV28
D gene: TRBD2
J gene: TRBJ2-7
CDR3 protein: CACGGSGRAKEQYF

V gene: TRBV11-3
D gene: TRBD1
J gene: TRBJ1-1
CDR3 protein: CASSHGQGSPEAFF

V gene: TRBV19
D gene: .
J gene: TRBJ1-1
CDR3 protein: CASRFRQGINTNTEAFF